This section outlines one T cell receptor beta chain sequence together with its context. Antigen: not known. The data were taken from a study of beta chain features in type 1 diabetes. Findings and caveats of the study: There was a moderate but significant shortening of TCRB CDR3s in all four CD4+ subsets of Type 1 diabetes patients. Using cDNA template may skew counts toward highly expressing activated cells.

On average, the one heparinised blood draw given by each donor was 90 to 150 mL. Sorting of CD4+ naive, central memory, regulatory and stem cell-like memory cells was performed via CD45RO/CCR7/CD25/CD127/CD95/CD27. Reverse transcription of all isolated RNA meant that expressed TCRB transcripts were sequenced. Clones were read by immunoSEQ multiplex PCR, and TCRdb kept only the in-frame ones, dropping some. The sample contains tens of thousands of clones, approximately 43% of which appear only once. V shed 6 bases and J 1 base; nucleotides not matched to a gene: 11. CDR3 size: 17 residues. Germline assignment: CDR1 SEHNR and CDR2 FQNEAQ (reference sequence).

The rearrangement links TRBV7-9 to TRBJ1-1; 10 positions match TRBD1. This TCR was sampled from a man aged 25-45 years with type 1 diabetes. The specimen was stem cell memory CD4+ T cells from blood. CDR3 amino acids: CASRVRQGAKGNTEAFF. In DNA form, the CDR3 reads TGTGCCAGCAGGGTGAGACAGGGGGCAAAGGGGAACACTGAAGCTTTCTTT.